This T cell receptor beta chain was profiled in a study of blood T cell repertoires in COVID-19. Per the original methods: Amplification with reference gene primers provided the estimates of nucleated cell counts. TCRdb keeps only in-frame clones here, not all; method: immunoSEQ multiplex PCR. V and J calls and clone size are given by that table; D and trimming were obtained from the DNA. The table lists 150,000 to 200,000 clones, roughly 80% of them singletons. The CDR3 contains 15 residues. CDR1 is SNHLY and CDR2 is FYNNEI in the germline V gene. V shed 6 bases and J shed 5 bases, with 17 bases lying between them.

The source of this sequence is an elderly woman with acute or convalescent COVID-19. Sequencing was performed on peripheral blood. The rearrangement links TRBV2 to TRBJ1-5; D gene uncertain. CDR3 loop: CASSTTRTQDQPQHF. DNA of the CDR3: TGTGCCAGCAGCACCACACGCACCCAGGATCAGCCCCAGCATTTT. Using reference TRBV2 and TRBJ1-5 for the parts outside the CDR3, the full variable domain is EPEVTQTPSHQVTQMGQEVILRCVPISNHLYFYWYRQILGQKVEFLVSFYNNEISEKSEIFDDQFSVERPDGSNFTLKIRSTKLEDSAMYFCASSTTRTQDQPQHFGDGTRLSIL.